Below, one T cell receptor beta chain is given with its context. Original processing methods: The assay estimated nucleated cells by amplifying reference gene primers. Clones were read by immunoSEQ multiplex PCR, and TCRdb kept only the in-frame ones, dropping some. V, J and clone size are taken as reported in that table, and D and trimming were inferred from the DNA itself. The repertoire holds about 300,000 clones, with 85% as singletons. Germline CDR1 and CDR2: SNHLY and FYNNEI. CDR3 size: 14 residues. V was pared by 0 bases and J by 1 base, with 3 bases between. This record comes from a study of blood T cell repertoires in COVID-19. At the level of the study: Material from acute and convalescent COVID-19 was sourced from the United States, Italy and Spain. T cells, B-cell-depleted T cells, or PBMCs supplied cDNA or gDNA.

The chain recombines TRBV2 with TRBJ2-2, with D hard to call. This sequence originates from a human donor in a cohort sampled during active COVID-19. Sample: peripheral blood. The CDR3 sequence is CASSEARNTGELFF. The CDR3 DNA reads as TGTGCCAGCAGTGAAGCGCGGAACACCGGGGAGCTGTTTTTT.